This T cell receptor beta chain originates from a study of blood T cells in healthy people across ages. Alongside a J-beta primer mix, a sample-barcoded 5' primer served in a second PCR lasting roughly 7 to 12 cycles. Every cDNA molecule bore a tag from a template-switch adaptor containing 12 random nucleotides. MiXCR, run by TCRdb on the 5' RACE reads, gives a single entry per CDR3 protein. The table lists about 1,400,000 distinct CDR3 sequences, 45% to 70% of them singletons, with over 5% in the top ten. Peripheral blood samples of 9 to 10 milliliters were drawn from each donor. In germline, CDR1 is SQVTM, CDR2 ANQGSEA. CDR3 length equals 13 residues. Of note for this clonotype: One end of the junction is discordant with germline, which a read error may explain.

This chain joins TRBV29-1 and TRBJ2-2; D is possibly TRBD2 (5 bases). This sequence originates from a young man in good health. The sample taken for sequencing was blood. In nucleotides, the CDR3 is TGCAGCGTTGAGTTAGAGAACACCGGGGATCTGTTTTTT. This codes for CSVELENTGDLFF.